The present T cell receptor (beta chain) was sequenced within a study of blood T cell repertoires in COVID-19. The wider study: Researchers got acute and convalescent COVID-19 samples from the United States, Italy and Spain. PBMCs, B-cell-depleted T cells, or T cells were the source of the cDNA or gDNA that made up the material.

The CDR3 loop spans 14 amino acids. The germline gives CDR1 SEHNR, CDR2 FQNEAQ (reference sequence). V lost 5 bases to trimming and J lost 2 bases, with 12 bases between them. As handled by the study authors: Counts of nucleated cells, estimated from reference gene primer amplification, were obtained. Sequencing used immunoSEQ multiplex PCR; TCRdb keeps in-frame clones, though not all of them. That table supplies the V and J calls and clone size; D and trimming were determined from the DNA. This sample has approximately 88,000 clones; roughly 84% occur once, and the top ten carry more than 12%. The sample taken for sequencing was peripheral blood. The receptor comes from a woman aged 70-85 years with acute or convalescent COVID-19. The V and J genes are TRBV7-9 and TRBJ2-5, with D perhaps TRBD1 (6 bases). CDR3 sequence (DNA): TGTGCCAGCAGCGGGGGACAATTACAAGAGACCCAGTACTTC. Protein: CASSGGQLQETQYF.